The 6 T cell receptor beta chains below were found in one sample sequenced in a study of blood T cell repertoires in COVID-19. Sequencing was performed with immunoSEQ multiplex PCR; in TCRdb, only in-frame clones are kept and a portion is missing. The sample yields fewer than 350,000 clones, 75% to 85% seen once. The sequenced sample consisted of peripheral blood. The receptors stem from a human donor in a cohort sampled during active COVID-19.

This clone was observed a single time. V gene TRBV3-1 (or the pseudogene TRBV3-2) combines with J gene TRBJ2-3; 11 positions agree with TRBD2. The germline CDR1 and CDR2 sequences are LGHDT and YNNKEL (reference sequence). The CDR3 totals 17 residues. J gave up 3 bases and V 2 bases, and 7 bases lay outside the gene matches. The chain's CDR3 is CASSQRVAGGPTDTQYF. In nucleotides, the CDR3 is TGTGCCAGCAGCCAAAGGGTAGCGGGGGGGCCTACAGATACGCAGTATTTT.

This chain joins TRBV7-3 and TRBJ2-1; 12 bases fit TRBD2. Trimming removed 5 bases from V and 10 bases from J; junction bases left unmatched: 6. The CDR3 runs to 14 residues. In germline, CDR1 is SGHTA, CDR2 FQGTGA. The CDR3 reads CASSPTSGGWEQFF. DNA of the CDR3: TGTGCCAGCAGCCCGACTAGCGGGGGATGGGAGCAGTTCTTC.

The genes are TRBV5-1 and TRBJ1-5, with a possible D match to TRBD1 (6 bases). Trimming removed 4 bases from V and 4 bases from J, with 9 bases in between. Germline-derived CDR1 and CDR2 are SGHRS and YFSETQ. There are 13 residues in the CDR3. The CDR3 sequence: CASSRDINQPQHF. In DNA form, the CDR3 reads TGCGCCAGCAGCAGGGACATAAATCAGCCCCAGCATTTT.

DNA of the CDR3: TGTGCCAGCAGCGGGGGAAATCAGCCCCAGCATTTT. Encoded protein: CASSGGNQPQHF. The chain joins TRBV12-3 or TRBV12-4 to TRBJ1-5, with D possibly being TRBD1 (5 bases). The V and J ends lost 6 bases and 4 bases respectively, with 7 bases between them. The CDR3 is made up of 12 amino acids.

This chain uses TRBV10-3 with TRBJ2-4; D possibly corresponds to TRBD1 (6 bases). The CDR3 sequence is 14 residues long. Per germline, CDR1 ENHRY and CDR2 SYGVKD. V lost 0 bases, J lost 6 bases, and 9 bases lay in between. The CDR3 region has the DNA TGTGCCATCAGTGAGTCAGCAGGGGCAAACATTCAGTACTTC. Translating gives CAISESAGANIQYF.

This clone was observed a few times. V and J are TRBV4-2 and TRBJ2-3, with 9 bases aligning to TRBD1. Germline trimming cut 4 bases from V and 4 bases from J; bases unmatched to any gene: 6. The CDR3 length is 15 residues. CDR1 and CDR2 (germline): LGHNA, YNFKEQ. The CDR3 DNA follows: TGTGCCAGCAGCCGAGAGGACAGGGGTGCAGATACGCAGTATTTT. It yields the protein CASSREDRGADTQYF.